These 27 T cell receptor beta chains originate from one sample sequenced in a study of blood T cell repertoires in COVID-19. Method: immunoSEQ multiplex PCR; TCRdb's copy keeps in-frame clones and lacks some. The data contain about 110,000 clones, around 80% of them singletons. Sequences were obtained from peripheral blood. These receptors were collected from a man in his 70s with active or convalescent COVID-19.

The genes are TRBV18 and TRBJ1-2; TRBD1 might be the D (6 bases). From germline, CDR1 is KGHSH and CDR2 LQKENI. CDR3 length: 13 amino acids. V was trimmed by 3 bases and J by 6 bases, leaving 11 bases between them. The CDR3 reads CASSPEQGHGYTF. As DNA, the CDR3 is TGTGCCAGCTCACCGGAACAGGGCCATGGCTACACCTTC.

In this sample, this clone turned up once. This rearrangement joins TRBV5-4 to TRBJ1-2; D uncertain. The CDR3 sequence is 14 residues long. V lost 0 bases to trimming and J lost 5 bases, with 11 bases between them. Germline V gives CDR1 SGHNT, CDR2 YYREEE (reference sequence). Written as DNA, the CDR3 is TGTGCCAGCAGCTTGGAAGGAGGTCGGTATGGCTACACCTTC. Translated, it gives CASSLEGGRYGYTF.

The chain employs TRBV5-1 and TRBJ2-2, with 8 bases matching TRBD1. Germline CDR1 reads SGHRS; CDR2 reads YFSETQ. This CDR3 is built from 17 residues. Trimming at V came to 0 bases and at J to 4 bases, leaving 8 bases not matched to a gene. The DNA for the CDR3 is TGCGCCAGCAGCTTGGGCCATAGGACAGGGATCACCGGGGAGCTGTTTTTT. Residues: CASSLGHRTGITGELFF.

The chain links TRBV6-2 or TRBV6-3 to TRBJ2-7; 8 bases line up with TRBD2. The CDR3 covers 15 residues. Germline loops: CDR1 MNHEY, CDR2 SVGEGT. The V segment lost 6 bases and the J segment 3 bases; nucleotides outside the gene matches: 10. For the CDR3, the DNA is TGTGCCAGCAGCCGAAGCGGGGGTTTAGACTACGAGCAGTACTTC. It yields the protein CASSRSGGLDYEQYF.

This clone was counted only a few times. The J gene is TRBJ1-2, the V gene TRBV6-5, with 9 bases identical to TRBD1. V was clipped by 5 bases and J by 3 bases; unmatched bases: 7. Germline CDR1 and CDR2: MNHEY and SVGAGI. The length of the CDR3 is 15 residues. DNA for the CDR3: TGTGCCAGCAGTCCGGACAGGGGAAACTACTATGGCTACACCTTC. Translated, it gives CASSPDRGNYYGYTF.

The rearrangement joins TRBV5-1 to TRBJ2-1, with 9 bases lining up with TRBD2. Per germline, CDR1 SGHRS and CDR2 YFSETQ. The CDR3 consists of 15 residues. V shed 2 bases, J shed 2 bases, and the junction held 2 bases outside the gene matches. The CDR3 here is CASSLGGRAYNEQFF. CDR3 sequence (DNA): TGCGCCAGCAGCTTAGGCGGGAGGGCCTACAATGAGCAGTTCTTC. The variable domain in full, with the rest retrieved from reference TRBV5-1 and TRBJ2-1, is KAGVTQTPRYLIKTRGQQVTLSCSPISGHRSVSWYQQTPGQGLQFLFEYFSETQRNKGNFPGRFSGRQFSNSRSEMNVSTLELGDSALYLCASSLGGRAYNEQFFGPGTRLTVL.

The genes are TRBV7-8 and TRBJ1-2, with TRBD1 matching over 8 bases. The CDR3 sequence is 15 residues long. Germline CDR1 reads SGHVS; CDR2 reads FQNEAQ. Unmatched junction bases numbered 4, after V lost 2 bases and J lost 2 bases. Here the CDR3 DNA reads TGTGCCAGCAGCTTACAGGGGGCCTTAAACTATGGCTACACCTTC. Protein sequence: CASSLQGALNYGYTF. The whole variable domain, remainder taken from reference TRBV7-8 and TRBJ1-2, is GAGVSQSPRYKVAKRGQDVALRCDPISGHVSLFWYQQALGQGPEFLTYFQNEAQLDKSGLPSDRFFAERPEGSVSTLKIQRTQQEDSAVYLCASSLQGALNYGYTFGSGTRLTVV.

CDR3 coding DNA: TGTGCCAGCCGTATCCAGGGGGCGCGAGGCTACGAGCAGTACTTC. Its translation is CASRIQGARGYEQYF. V gene TRBV28 combines with J gene TRBJ2-7; 8 bases fit TRBD1. CDR3 length: 15 residues. Germline V gives CDR1 MDHEN, CDR2 SYDVKM. V dropped 8 bases and J dropped 3; count of bases not matched to a gene: 12.

The chain employs TRBV7-3 and TRBJ1-2; 7 bases line up with TRBD1. The germline V gene encodes CDR1 SGHTA and CDR2 FQGTGA. The CDR3 covers 13 residues. V lost 3 bases and J lost 6; bases outside the gene matches: 4. CDR3 bases: TGTGCCAGCAGCTTCCGGGACAGAAATGGCTACACCTTC. Protein sequence: CASSFRDRNGYTF.

This clone came up a few times. The gene calls are TRBV19 and TRBJ1-2; no definite D call. The V and J ends lost 1 base and 11 bases respectively, with 8 bases between them. The CDR3 is made up of 11 amino acids. CDR1 LNHDA and CDR2 SQIVND come from the germline V gene (reference sequence). CDR3 sequence: CASSIAETYTF. CDR3 nucleotide sequence: TGTGCCAGTAGTATAGCAGAGACTTACACCTTC.

This rearrangement joins TRBV9 to TRBJ1-2; 7 bases match TRBD1. V was pared by 4 bases and J by 2 bases, with 5 bases of the junction left unmatched. The CDR3 has 14 amino acids. Germline V CDR1 and CDR2: SGDLS, YYNGEE. CDR3: CASSPGGHNYGYTF. The CDR3 DNA follows: TGTGCCAGCAGCCCAGGGGGACACAACTATGGCTACACCTTC.

The chain couples TRBV20-1 to TRBJ2-3; 13 bases match TRBD2. Trimming at V came to 3 bases and at J to 0 bases, leaving 12 bases not matched to a gene. The CDR3 sequence is 19 residues long. Germline V lookup: CDR1 DFQATT, CDR2 SNEGSKA (reference sequence). The CDR3 sequence is CSASGLAGVGGRSTDTQYF. In DNA, the CDR3 is TGCAGTGCTAGTGGACTAGCGGGAGTGGGGGGGCGTAGCACAGATACGCAGTATTTT.

The chain couples TRBV25-1 to TRBJ1-1; 8 bases map to TRBD1. V gave up 5 bases and J gave up 2 bases; unmatched junction bases: 13. Germline CDR1 is MGHDK and CDR2 is SYGVNS. CDR3 size: 17 residues. The CDR3 here is CASSHLGQGGLNTEAFF. The CDR3, as DNA: TGTGCCAGCAGTCACCTAGGACAGGGTGGATTAAACACTGAAGCTTTCTTT.

This clone appeared once. V gene TRBV11-3 combines with J gene TRBJ2-2; the D is unclear. Germline CDR1 reads SGHNT; CDR2 reads YENEEA. V lost 5 bases, J lost 3 bases, and 10 bases lay in between. The CDR3 consists of 14 residues. In nucleotides, the CDR3 is TGTGCCAGCAGCCCTCACCTATACACCGGGGAGCTGTTTTTT. Translating gives CASSPHLYTGELFF.

V and J are TRBV5-1 and TRBJ1-2; D perhaps matches TRBD1 (5 bases). V was cut by 2 bases and J by 2 bases, with 19 bases left in between. In germline, CDR1 is SGHRS, CDR2 YFSETQ. This CDR3 region has 17 residues. CDR3 in DNA: TGCGCCAGCAGCTTCGGGACGGACTACAGACCCAACTATGGCTACACCTTC. Translating it yields CASSFGTDYRPNYGYTF.

The table lists this clone with a few counts. The rearrangement uses TRBV7-2 and TRBJ2-7, with 9 positions matching TRBD2. This CDR3 is built from 13 residues. Per the germline V gene, CDR1 is SGHTA and CDR2 is FQGNSA. V shed 2 bases, J shed 7 bases, and the junction held 3 bases outside the gene matches. This CDR3 is CASSLWREGEQYF. For the CDR3, the DNA is TGTGCCAGCAGCTTATGGCGGGAGGGGGAGCAGTACTTC.

The gene calls are TRBV6-5 and TRBJ1-1; 7 bases are shared with TRBD1. Germline V gene lookup returns CDR1 MNHEY and CDR2 SVGAGI. The CDR3 extends over 15 amino acids. Losses at the gene ends were 2 bases for V and 4 bases for J; bases not matched to a gene: 7. As DNA, the CDR3 is TGTGCCAGCAGTTACCTTGACAGGGAGGCCACTGAAGCTTTCTTT. Translation: CASSYLDREATEAFF.

Details on this clone: The CDR3 carries no conserved terminal phenylalanine or tryptophan, so it likely arises from a read error. The DNA is left out, because the CDR3 cannot be placed on it with certainty; the CDR3 is given as TCRdb lists it. This chain joins TRBV27 and TRBJ1-2. The CDR3 region is 8 residues in length, termini included. Germline V CDR1 and CDR2: MNHEY, SMNVEV (reference sequence). CDR3 region: CASSPGST.

This clone came up a few times. The chain employs TRBV3-1 (or the pseudogene TRBV3-2) and TRBJ2-2, with TRBD2 as a possible D gene (5 bases). The V and J ends lost 6 bases and 7 bases respectively, with 12 bases between them. The CDR3 contains 13 residues. Germline CDR1 reads LGHDT; CDR2 reads YNNKEL (reference sequence). CDR3 in DNA: TGTGCCAGCAGACCTAGAGGGATCGGGGAGCTGTTTTTT. Protein product: CASRPRGIGELFF.

J is TRBJ2-1 and V is TRBV6-1; TRBD1 matches at 10 bases. Germline CDR1 reads MNHNS; CDR2 reads SASEGT. This CDR3 has 12 amino acids. J lost 12 bases, V lost 1 base, and 0 bases had no gene match. The CDR3: CASSEGDRGQFF. DNA of the CDR3: TGTGCCAGCAGTGAAGGGGACAGGGGGCAGTTCTTC.

V usage is TRBV7-2 and J usage is TRBJ1-2; D ambiguous. Per germline, CDR1 SGHTA and CDR2 FQGNSA. V shed 5 bases and J shed 6 bases, with 13 bases lying between them. This CDR3 is 13 amino acids long. The DNA of the CDR3 is TGTGCCAGCAGCCTAGGACGGGTCGATGGCTACACCTTC. It codes for CASSLGRVDGYTF.

The chain joins TRBV6-5 to TRBJ1-3; 9 bases map to TRBD1. Trimming took 7 bases from V and 2 from J; bases not matched to a gene: 3. There are 14 residues in the CDR3. CDR1 is MNHEY, CDR2 SVGAGI, per germline. The CDR3 is CASKQGATGNTIYF. CDR3 DNA: TGTGCCAGCAAACAGGGGGCAACTGGAAACACCATATATTTT.

This clone has a single count. The rearrangement joins TRBV28 to TRBJ1-6; D may be TRBD1 (6 bases). Germline CDR1 MDHEN, CDR2 SYDVKM. Between the trimmed V and J ends, which lost 7 bases and 5 bases, there was a span of 12 bases. The CDR3 has 14 residues. The CDR3 coding sequence is TGTGCCAGCATCCTCCGGACAGATAATTCACCCCTCCACTTT. Protein sequence: CASILRTDNSPLHF.

The CDR3 region has the DNA TGTGCCAGCAGTAATACCGCGGGACAGGGGGCGCGTAGAGCTGAAGCTTTCTTT. Amino acids: CASSNTAGQGARRAEAFF. V is TRBV7-2 and J is TRBJ1-1, with TRBD1 matching over 12 bases. This CDR3 spans 18 amino acids. The ends lost 6 bases at V and 6 bases at J; junction bases unmatched: 17. The germline CDR1 and CDR2 sequences are SGHTA and FQGNSA. The whole variable domain, filled in from reference TRBV7-2 and TRBJ1-1, reads GAGVSQSPSNKVTEKGKDVELRCDPISGHTALYWYRQSLGQGLEFLIYFQGNSAPDKSGLPSDRFSAERTGGSVSTLTIQRTQQEDSAVYLCASSNTAGQGARRAEAFFGQGTRLTVV.

Only one count was recorded for this clone. This sequence joins TRBV6-2 or TRBV6-3 and TRBJ2-1; 7 positions agree with TRBD2. The trim removed 2 bases at V and 0 bases at J, leaving 7 bases unmatched. The CDR3 totals 17 residues. Germline V gene sequence: CDR1 MNHEY, CDR2 SVGEGT. CDR3 residues: CASSYLASGASYNEQFF. The CDR3 DNA follows: TGTGCCAGCAGTTACCTTGCTAGCGGAGCCTCCTACAATGAGCAGTTCTTC.

The chain uses TRBV19 and TRBJ1-5; D uncertain. The CDR3 runs to 14 residues. Trimming removed 6 bases from V and 1 base from J, with 10 bases in between. Germline V gene lookup returns CDR1 LNHDA and CDR2 SQIVND (reference sequence). This CDR3 is CASRPHSSNQPQHF. The CDR3 nucleotides are TGTGCCAGTAGGCCCCACAGCAGCAATCAGCCCCAGCATTTT.

The chain recombines TRBV28 with TRBJ2-7, with a weak D call TRBD2 (6 bases). The V gene lost 8 bases and the J gene lost 3 bases, with 17 bases spanning the gap. This CDR3 region has 14 residues. Germline CDR1 MDHEN, CDR2 SYDVKM. CDR3 loop: CASVKRGRDYEQYF. The CDR3 nucleotides are TGTGCCAGCGTTAAACGGGGGAGAGACTACGAGCAGTACTTC.